This T cell receptor beta chain emerged from a study of cytomegalovirus exposure and HLA in healthy donors. Study findings and constraints: Most sequenced TCRs were rare (though some public TCRs occurred in many donors).

13 Jbeta primers and 60 Vbeta primers were used for the PCR. Repertoires were generated with immunoSEQ multiplex PCR, while TCRdb's copy carries only in-frame clones and drops some. Of about 110,000 clones in the sample, approximately 70% were seen once. Comments on this clone: No antigen is known for it.

The sequence was obtained from a man younger than 45 in good health and CMV-seropositive. The specimen sequenced was PBMCs.

DNA for the CDR3: TGTGCCAGCAGTTTAAATCCTACAACTAATGAAAAACTGTTTTTT. This encodes CASSLNPTTNEKLFF. V and J are TRBV27 and TRBJ1-4; D uncertain. The CDR3 totals 15 residues. Germline-derived CDR1 and CDR2 are MNHEY and SMNVEV (reference sequence). V was clipped by 2 bases and J by 0 bases, with 7 bases between them.